What follows describes a single T cell receptor (beta chain). Using its own MiXCR run on the RT-PCR reads, TCRdb lists one record per CDR3 protein. The table includes roughly 9,900 distinct CDR3 sequences, approximately 22% detected once. This sample is part of a study of patients and donors after allogeneic stem cell transplantation. The material sequenced was blood, either unsorted or a sorted T cell fraction (not recorded which). This TCR came from a human donor who was either an allogeneic HSCT recipient or a stem cell or donor lymphocyte infusion donor (not recorded which). It is not recorded whose cells these are; they may come from a transplant donor.

The chain's CDR3 is CASSVEGGYYNEQFF. CDR3 sequence (DNA): TGTGCCAGCAGCGTCGAGGGCGGGTACTACAATGAGCAGTTCTTC. The V gene is TRBV9, the J gene TRBJ2-1, with D possibly matching TRBD2 (5 bases). The CDR3 totals 15 residues. With 2 bases removed from V and 3 bases from J, the gap between germline ends came to 12 bases. Germline CDR1 is SGDLS and CDR2 is YYNGEE. Full variable domain (outside the CDR3, taken from reference TRBV9 and TRBJ2-1): DSGVTQTPKHLITATGQRVTLRCSPRSGDLSVYWYQQSLDQGLQFLIQYYNGEERAKGNILERFSAQQFPDLHSELNLSSLELGDSALYFCASSVEGGYYNEQFFGPGTRLTVL.